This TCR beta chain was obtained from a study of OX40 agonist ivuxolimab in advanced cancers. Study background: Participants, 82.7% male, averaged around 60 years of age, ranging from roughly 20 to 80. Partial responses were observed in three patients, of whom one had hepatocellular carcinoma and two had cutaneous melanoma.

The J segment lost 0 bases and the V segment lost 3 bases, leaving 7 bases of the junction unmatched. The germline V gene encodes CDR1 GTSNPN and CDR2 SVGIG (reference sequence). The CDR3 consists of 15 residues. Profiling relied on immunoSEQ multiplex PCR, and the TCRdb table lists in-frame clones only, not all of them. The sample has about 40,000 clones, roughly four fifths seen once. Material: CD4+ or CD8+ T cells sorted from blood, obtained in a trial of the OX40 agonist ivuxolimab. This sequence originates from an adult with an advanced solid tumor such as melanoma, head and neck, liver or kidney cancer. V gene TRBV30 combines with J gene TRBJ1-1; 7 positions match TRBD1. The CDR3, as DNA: TGTGCCTGGAGAGGGACAGAAAACATGAACACTGAAGCTTTCTTT. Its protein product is CAWRGTENMNTEAFF. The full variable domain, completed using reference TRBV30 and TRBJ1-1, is SQTIHQWPATLVQPVGSPLSLECTVEGTSNPNLYWYRQAAGRGLQLLFYSVGIGQISSEVPQNLSASRPQDRQFILSSKKLLLSDSGFYLCAWRGTENMNTEAFFGQGTRLTVV.